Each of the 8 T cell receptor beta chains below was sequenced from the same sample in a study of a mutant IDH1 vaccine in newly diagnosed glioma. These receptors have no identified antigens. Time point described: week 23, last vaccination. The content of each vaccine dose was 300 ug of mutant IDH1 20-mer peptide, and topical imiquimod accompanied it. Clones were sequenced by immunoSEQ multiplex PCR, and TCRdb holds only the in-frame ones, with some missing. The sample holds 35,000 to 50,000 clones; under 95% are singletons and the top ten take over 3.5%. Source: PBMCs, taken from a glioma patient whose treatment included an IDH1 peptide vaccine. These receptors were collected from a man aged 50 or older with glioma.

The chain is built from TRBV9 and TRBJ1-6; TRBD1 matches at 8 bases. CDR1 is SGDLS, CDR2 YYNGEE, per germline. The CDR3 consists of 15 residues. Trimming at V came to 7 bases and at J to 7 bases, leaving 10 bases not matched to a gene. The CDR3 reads CASGGQASINSPLHF. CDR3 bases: TGTGCCAGCGGGGGACAGGCAAGCATAAATTCACCCCTCCACTTT.

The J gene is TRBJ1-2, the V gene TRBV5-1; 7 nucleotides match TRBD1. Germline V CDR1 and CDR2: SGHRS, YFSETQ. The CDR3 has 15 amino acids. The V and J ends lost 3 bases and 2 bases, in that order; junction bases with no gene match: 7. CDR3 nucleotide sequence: TGCGCCAGCAGCTCGGGGGGACAGACGAACTATGGCTACACCTTC. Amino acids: CASSSGGQTNYGYTF.

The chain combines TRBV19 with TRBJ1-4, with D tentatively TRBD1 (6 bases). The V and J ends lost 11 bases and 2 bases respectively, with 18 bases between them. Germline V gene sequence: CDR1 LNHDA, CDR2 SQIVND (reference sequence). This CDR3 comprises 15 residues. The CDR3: CASQEGVTTNEKLFF. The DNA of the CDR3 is TGTGCCTCTCAGGAGGGGGTAACGACTAATGAAAAACTGTTTTTT.

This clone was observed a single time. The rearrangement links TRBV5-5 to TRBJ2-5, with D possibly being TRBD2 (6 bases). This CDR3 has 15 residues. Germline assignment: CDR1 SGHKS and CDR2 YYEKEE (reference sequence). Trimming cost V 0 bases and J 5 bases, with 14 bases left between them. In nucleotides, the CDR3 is TGTGCCAGCAGCTTGGTGGGGACTGGGGGGGAGACCCAGTACTTC. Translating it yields CASSLVGTGGETQYF.

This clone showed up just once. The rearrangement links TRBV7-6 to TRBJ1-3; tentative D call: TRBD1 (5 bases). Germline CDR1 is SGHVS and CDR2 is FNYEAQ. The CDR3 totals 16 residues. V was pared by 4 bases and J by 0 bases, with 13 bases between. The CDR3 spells CASSSVGTSSGNTIYF. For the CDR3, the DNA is TGTGCCAGCAGCTCGGTGGGGACTTCCTCTGGAAACACCATATATTTT.

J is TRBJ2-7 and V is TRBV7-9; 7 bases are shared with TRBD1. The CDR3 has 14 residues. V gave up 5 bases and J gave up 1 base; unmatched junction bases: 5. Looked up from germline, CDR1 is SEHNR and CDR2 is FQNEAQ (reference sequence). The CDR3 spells CASSHRQGSYEQYF. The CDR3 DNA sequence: TGTGCCAGCAGCCACCGACAGGGTTCCTACGAGCAGTACTTC.

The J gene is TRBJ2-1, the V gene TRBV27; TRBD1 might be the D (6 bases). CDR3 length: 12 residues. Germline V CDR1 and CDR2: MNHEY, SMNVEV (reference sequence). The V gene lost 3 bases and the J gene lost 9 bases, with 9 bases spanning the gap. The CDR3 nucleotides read TGTGCCAGCAGTTTGACAGGCAGTGAGCAGTTCTTC. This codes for CASSLTGSEQFF.

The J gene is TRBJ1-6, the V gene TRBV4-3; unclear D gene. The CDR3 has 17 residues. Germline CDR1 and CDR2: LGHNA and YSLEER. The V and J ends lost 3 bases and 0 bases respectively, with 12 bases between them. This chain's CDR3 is CASSQAPRYSYNSPLHF. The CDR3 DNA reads TGCGCCAGCAGCCAGGCCCCCAGGTACTCCTATAATTCACCCCTCCACTTT.